Sequencing of this T cell receptor beta chain was carried out in a study of CD8 T cells in ankylosing spondylitis. This clonotype was seen more than once but under ten times. V lost 4 bases, J lost 8 bases, and 8 bases stayed unmatched. The CDR3 has 16 amino acids. Germline V CDR1 and CDR2: SGDLS, YYNGEE. TCRdb analysed the 5' RACE reads with MiXCR anew, one entry per CDR3 protein. Here the sample spans tens of thousands of distinct CDR3 sequences, around 5.2% being singletons. The rearrangement uses TRBV9 and TRBJ2-1; TRBD2 agrees at 14 bases. The origin of this receptor is a female donor with ankylosing spondylitis or in good health (not recorded which). The sample taken for sequencing was blood, either unsorted or a sorted T cell fraction (not recorded which). CDR3 in amino acids: CASSPRLAGGGDEQFF. DNA for the CDR3: TGTGCCAGCAGCCCTAGACTAGCGGGAGGGGGGGATGAGCAGTTCTTC.